The next 29 T cell receptor beta chains were all read from a single sample in a study of cytomegalovirus exposure and HLA in healthy donors. PCR used 60 Vbeta primers and 13 Jbeta primers. TCRdb keeps only in-frame clones here, not all; method: immunoSEQ multiplex PCR. The sample has about 160,000 clones, about four fifths seen once. Sequenced input: PBMCs. Receptors originate from a male donor in good health and CMV-seropositive.

The CDR3 is CASAGGGAYNEQFF. CDR3 DNA sequence: TGTGCCAGCGCCGGCGGGGGGGCCTACAATGAGCAGTTCTTC. The chain is built from TRBV6-5 and TRBJ2-1; the match to TRBD2 covers 9 bases. The CDR3 is 14 amino acids. The J segment lost 2 bases and the V segment lost 8 bases, leaving 4 bases of the junction unmatched. The germline gives CDR1 MNHEY, CDR2 SVGAGI.

The V call is TRBV19, the J call TRBJ2-7; 8 positions agree with TRBD1. Per germline, CDR1 LNHDA and CDR2 SQIVND (reference sequence). Germline trimming cut 6 bases from V and 6 bases from J; bases unmatched to any gene: 4. The CDR3 extends over 12 amino acids. For the CDR3, the DNA is TGTGCCAGTAGCGGACAGGGACGCGAGCAGTACTTC. Translation: CASSGQGREQYF.

J is TRBJ2-3 and V is TRBV6-5, with D possibly TRBD1 on 6 matching bases. There are 12 residues in the CDR3. Germline CDR1 reads MNHEY; CDR2 reads SVGAGI. For the CDR3, the DNA is TGTGCGGTTGGGACAAAAACAGATACGCAGTATTTT. This codes for CAVGTKTDTQYF.

The chain couples TRBV19 to TRBJ1-2, with 8 bases that match TRBD1. Germline V gene sequence: CDR1 LNHDA, CDR2 SQIVND (reference sequence). This CDR3 is built from 12 residues. Unmatched junction bases numbered 0, after V lost 5 bases and J lost 4 bases. CDR3 DNA sequence: TGTGCCAGTAGTGACAGGGGCTATGGCTACACCTTC. Translation gives CASSDRGYGYTF.

The V gene is TRBV7-9, the J gene TRBJ1-5, with 7 bases fitting TRBD1. V shed 0 bases, J shed 0 bases, and the junction held 5 bases outside the gene matches. Germline loops: CDR1 SEHNR, CDR2 FQNEAQ (reference sequence). The CDR3 is 17 residues long. The CDR3 loop reads CASSLAGTADSNQPQHF. The CDR3 DNA reads as TGTGCCAGCAGCTTAGCGGGGACAGCGGATAGCAATCAGCCCCAGCATTTT.

In its sample, this clone was seen a few times. The chain has TRBV2 and TRBJ2-7, with D perhaps matching TRBD1 (7 bases). From germline, CDR1 is SNHLY and CDR2 FYNNEI. The CDR3 sequence is 14 residues long. Trimming cost V 6 bases and J 3 bases, with 15 bases left between them. CDR3 in DNA: TGTGCCAGCAGGCGGGACAGCGACATCTACGAGCAGTACTTC. It codes for CASRRDSDIYEQYF.

This sequence joins TRBV9 and TRBJ2-1; D possibly corresponds to TRBD1 (7 bases). CDR3 length: 16 amino acids. In germline, CDR1 is SGDLS, CDR2 YYNGEE. Trimming cost V 3 bases and J 4 bases, with 17 bases left between them. The CDR3 reads CASSGSGGGNYNEQFF. The CDR3, as DNA: TGTGCCAGCAGCGGCAGCGGAGGGGGCAATTACAATGAGCAGTTCTTC.

The J gene is TRBJ1-1, the V gene TRBV7-9, with 8 bases that match TRBD1. The V segment lost 6 bases and the J segment 3 bases; nucleotides outside the gene matches: 21. The CDR3 is made up of 19 amino acids. Germline V lookup: CDR1 SEHNR, CDR2 FQNEAQ (reference sequence). Here the CDR3 reads CASSHFGGFAGTGDTEAFF. DNA for the CDR3: TGTGCCAGCAGTCATTTCGGCGGTTTTGCCGGGACAGGTGACACTGAAGCTTTCTTT.

This clone was counted a single time. The chain uses TRBV7-9 and TRBJ2-2, with D perhaps TRBD2 (6 bases). The CDR3 length is 15 residues. Trimming stripped 4 bases from V and 0 bases from J, with 9 bases between. Germline CDR1 is SEHNR and CDR2 is FQNEAQ (reference sequence). For the CDR3, the DNA is TGTGCCAGCAGCTGGGGAGGAACGAACACCGGGGAGCTGTTTTTT. It is translated as CASSWGGTNTGELFF. The full variable domain, its missing parts supplied by reference TRBV7-9 and TRBJ2-2, is DTGVSQNPRHKITKRGQNVTFRCDPISEHNRLYWYRQTLGQGPEFLTYFQNEAQLEKSRLLSDRFSAERPKGSFSTLEIQRTEQGDSAMYLCASSWGGTNTGELFFGEGSRLTVL.

This clone was seen just once. The chain employs TRBV6-6 and TRBJ2-1; 9 bases agree with TRBD2. There are 15 residues in the CDR3. The germline V gene has CDR1 MNHNY and CDR2 SVGAGI (reference sequence). V lost 0 bases and J lost 8; bases outside the gene matches: 5. In DNA form, the CDR3 reads TGTGCCAGCAGTTACTCGAAGGTAGCGGGAGATGAGCAGTTCTTC. It codes for CASSYSKVAGDEQFF.

The chain combines TRBV7-8 with TRBJ1-5; no firm D call. Trimming shortened V by 1 base and J by 4 bases, and 8 bases separated the two germline ends. In germline, CDR1 is SGHVS, CDR2 FQNEAQ. This CDR3 contains 14 residues. The CDR3 region has the DNA TGTGCCAGCAGCTTAGGGGCAGTAAATCAGCCCCAGCATTTT. Amino acid sequence: CASSLGAVNQPQHF.

CDR3 sequence (DNA): TGTGCCAGCAGTTCCCCCCGGACGGTCCCCGGGAGAGCTTTCTTT. Encoded protein: CASSSPRTVPGRAFF. The chain carries TRBV6-5 and TRBJ1-1; D uncertain. V lost 4 bases and J 10 bases, leaving 22 bases between the germline ends. CDR1 is MNHEY and CDR2 is SVGAGI in the germline V gene. CDR3 length: 15 amino acids.

The chain has TRBV7-9 and TRBJ2-5; 11 nucleotides match TRBD1. Germline CDR1 reads SEHNR; CDR2 reads FQNEAQ (reference sequence). With 5 bases clipped from V and 5 bases from J, the junction kept 7 bases outside the gene matches. The CDR3 sequence is 15 residues long. For the CDR3, the DNA is TGTGCCAGCAGCGCAGGACAGGGGGCAGGGGAGACCCAGTACTTC. Its protein product is CASSAGQGAGETQYF.

As concerns this clone: The sample holds other DNA sequences that translate to the same CDR3. The chain uses TRBV19 and TRBJ1-5; 9 bases are a match to TRBD1. The CDR3 is 16 residues long. Trimming removed 4 bases from V and 2 bases from J; junction bases left unmatched: 6. Germline assignment: CDR1 LNHDA and CDR2 SQIVND (reference sequence). The CDR3 DNA follows: TGTGCCAGTAGTACTACAGGGGGCTCGGGCAATCAGCCCCAGCATTTT. Residues: CASSTTGGSGNQPQHF.

The CDR3 region has the DNA TGTGCCAGCAGTTCCTACCCGACAGGGGGCTATGGCTACACCTTC. Encoded protein: CASSSYPTGGYGYTF. The chain joins TRBV6-5 to TRBJ1-2; 9 nucleotides align to TRBD1. V lost 4 bases, J lost 4 bases, and 7 bases stayed unmatched. Germline CDR1 MNHEY, CDR2 SVGAGI. The CDR3 contains 15 residues.

The J gene is TRBJ2-7, the V gene TRBV30; 7 nucleotides agree with TRBD1. This CDR3 has 15 residues. Germline-derived CDR1 and CDR2 are GTSNPN and SVGIG (reference sequence). V was clipped by 0 bases and J by 0 bases; unmatched bases: 5. CDR3 bases: TGTGCCTGGAGTGTACTAGGGGGCCTCTCCTACGAGCAGTACTTC. It codes for CAWSVLGGLSYEQYF.

This clone was observed once. The chain employs TRBV4-3 and TRBJ1-4, with 7 positions matching TRBD1. With V trimmed by 1 base and J by 1 base, 6 bases remained unmatched. Germline CDR1 and CDR2: LGHNA and YSLEER. This CDR3 has 17 amino acids. The CDR3 nucleotides are TGCGCCAGCAGCCAAGTAAGGGACAGAGGAACTAATGAAAAACTGTTTTTT. Its translation is CASSQVRDRGTNEKLFF.

There are a few counts of this clone. This CDR3 is CASSVATAHNEQFF. Here the CDR3 DNA reads TGTGCCAGCAGCGTAGCTACCGCCCACAATGAGCAGTTCTTC. The V call is TRBV9, the J call TRBJ2-1; D is uncertain. In germline, CDR1 is SGDLS, CDR2 YYNGEE. The CDR3 spans 14 residues. The V and J ends lost 0 bases and 5 bases respectively, with 9 bases between them.

J is TRBJ1-6 and V is TRBV6-1; D call uncertain. This CDR3 spans 13 amino acids. Germline lookup yields CDR1 MNHNS and CDR2 SASEGT. Trimming shortened V by 11 bases and J by 10 bases, and 18 bases separated the two germline ends. The CDR3 coding sequence is TGTGCCCCCCGAGCCTCTCCCTACTCACCCCTCCACTTT. It encodes CAPRASPYSPLHF.

The rearrangement joins TRBV5-1 to TRBJ2-3; TRBD1 matches 9 bases. The germline V gene has CDR1 SGHRS and CDR2 YFSETQ. The CDR3 consists of 16 residues. With 3 bases clipped from V and 5 bases from J, the junction kept 10 bases outside the gene matches. The CDR3, as DNA: TGCGCCAGCAGCTCGGGACAGGGTTCCTCGGGAGATACGCAGTATTTT. Translated: CASSSGQGSSGDTQYF.

The J gene is TRBJ2-1, the V gene TRBV6-6; D is uncertain. Germline CDR1 is MNHNY and CDR2 is SVGAGI (reference sequence). The CDR3 covers 12 residues. Trimming cost V 0 bases and J 15 bases, with 12 bases left between them. CDR3 sequence reads: CASSYSGLGWFF. In nucleotides, the CDR3 is TGTGCCAGCAGTTACTCAGGCCTAGGATGGTTCTTC.

V gene TRBV12-5 combines with J gene TRBJ1-5, with D hard to call. CDR1 and CDR2 from the germline V gene are LGHNT and FRNRAP. Between the trimmed V and J ends, which lost 1 base and 7 bases, there was a span of 8 bases. CDR3 size: 13 residues. The CDR3: CASGLEDGQPQHF. The CDR3 DNA sequence: TGTGCTAGTGGTTTGGAAGACGGGCAGCCCCAGCATTTT.

The rearrangement joins TRBV7-2 to TRBJ1-1; D might be TRBD1 (6 bases). Germline V gene sequence: CDR1 SGHTA, CDR2 FQGNSA. V gave up 8 bases and J gave up 2 bases, with 12 bases separating them. The CDR3 has 13 amino acids. The CDR3 nucleotides are TGTGCCAGCGGCCAGGGGCCTAACACTGAAGCTTTCTTT. Encoded protein: CASGQGPNTEAFF.

The rearrangement uses TRBV11-2 and TRBJ2-3; no reliable D call. The CDR3 extends over 17 amino acids. Looked up from germline, CDR1 is SGHAT and CDR2 is FQNNGV. Trimming took off 2 bases at V and 0 bases at J, with 15 bases between the two ends. CDR3: CASSLRLGGVSTDTQYF. The DNA for the CDR3 is TGTGCCAGCAGCTTACGGTTAGGCGGTGTCAGCACAGATACGCAGTATTTT.

The genes are TRBV7-2 and TRBJ1-2; no reliable D call. The CDR3 has 14 amino acids. The germline V and J ends were trimmed by 1 base and 2 bases, with 8 bases remaining between them. Per germline, CDR1 SGHTA and CDR2 FQGNSA. Here the CDR3 DNA reads TGTGCCAGCAGCTTAGGAGGGTCGAACTATGGCTACACCTTC. Translating it yields CASSLGGSNYGYTF.

V and J are TRBV6-1 and TRBJ1-1; 7 bases match TRBD1. The CDR3 length is 15 residues. J was trimmed by 1 base and V by 4 bases; bases with no gene match: 6. CDR1 is MNHNS, CDR2 SASEGT, per germline. Written as DNA, the CDR3 is TGTGCCAGCAGTGCCCTAACAGGGGCGAACACTGAAGCTTTCTTT. Its protein is CASSALTGANTEAFF.

This clone showed up just a few times. The chain carries TRBV2 and TRBJ1-5, with D uncertain. Between the trimmed V and J ends, which lost 6 bases and 0 bases, there was a span of 9 bases. Germline assignment: CDR1 SNHLY and CDR2 FYNNEI. This CDR3 has 14 amino acids. Here the CDR3 DNA reads TGTGCCAGCAGAGCCTTGTTTAGCAATCAGCCCCAGCATTTT. This sequence encodes CASRALFSNQPQHF. Looking up the rest from reference TRBV2 and TRBJ1-5 gives the full variable domain: EPEVTQTPSHQVTQMGQEVILRCVPISNHLYFYWYRQILGQKVEFLVSFYNNEISEKSEIFDDQFSVERPDGSNFTLKIRSTKLEDSAMYFCASRALFSNQPQHFGDGTRLSIL.

V gene TRBV6-6 combines with J gene TRBJ1-1, with TRBD1 identical over 9 bases. Trimming cost V 5 bases and J 1 base; bases outside gene matches: 2. The CDR3 has 14 amino acids. The germline CDR1 and CDR2 sequences are MNHNY and SVGAGI (reference sequence). The CDR3 sequence: CASSRGQGNTEAFF. Here the CDR3 DNA reads TGTGCCAGCAGTAGGGGACAGGGGAACACTGAAGCTTTCTTT.

V is TRBV9 and J is TRBJ2-1, with a weak D call TRBD2 (5 bases). Germline-derived CDR1 and CDR2 are SGDLS and YYNGEE. Between the trimmed V and J ends, which lost 3 bases and 3 bases, there was a span of 16 bases. CDR3 length: 16 amino acids. CDR3 region: CASSAPDGILYNEQFF. CDR3 bases: TGTGCCAGCAGCGCCCCAGACGGGATACTCTACAATGAGCAGTTCTTC.